These T cell receptor beta chains were read from a single sample in a study of T cells in Graves' hyperthyroidism and ophthalmopathy. TCRdb reanalysed the multiplex PCR reads using MiXCR and keeps one entry per CDR3 protein. The data hold 660,000 or so distinct CDR3 sequences, with under 25% observed a single time. The source material was blood. Receptor source: a man in his thirties or forties with Graves' ophthalmopathy. Both conserved end residues are part of each CDR3. D genes are given only for firm matches. Rows may omit the clone size; those that give it use once, few, many or a size class.

v_gene	abundance	d_gene	j_gene	CDR3aa	CDR3nt
TRBV28	few	-	TRBJ2-7	CASSRVLSSYEQYF	TGTGCCAGCAGTCGCGTCCTAAGCTCCTACGAGCAGTACTTC
TRBV28	many	TRBD1	TRBJ1-5	CASTTGTVHQPQHF	TGTGCCAGCACTACCGGGACAGTCCATCAGCCCCAGCATTTT
TRBV11-2	few	TRBD2	TRBJ2-1	CASSYPRWGGLWIGEQFF	TGTGCCAGCAGCTATCCCCGTTGGGGAGGGCTATGGATTGGTGAGCAGTTCTTC
TRBV19	-	-	TRBJ1-1	CASRTGGDTEAFF	TGTGCCAGTAGAACCGGGGGGGACACTGAAGCTTTCTTT
TRBV6-2/TRBV6-3	-	TRBD2	TRBJ2-1	CASSRSGLAGPIEQFF	TGTGCCAGCAGCCGCTCGGGACTAGCGGGCCCCATAGAGCAGTTCTTC
TRBV7-2	-	TRBD2	TRBJ2-1	CASSRRVLAGANEQFF	TGTGCCAGCAGCCGTAGGGTACTAGCGGGAGCCAATGAGCAGTTCTTC
TRBV6-2/TRBV6-3	few	-	TRBJ2-1	CASRNTGMAGHEQFF	TGTGCCAGCAGGAATACAGGGATGGCCGGTCATGAGCAGTTCTTC
TRBV7-2	few	-	TRBJ2-2	CASSLAGGHTGELFF	TGTGCCAGCAGCTTAGCAGGGGGTCACACCGGGGAGCTGTTTTTT
TRBV30	few	-	TRBJ2-1	CAWNWGAGAGNEQFF	TGTGCCTGGAACTGGGGAGCAGGGGCAGGCAATGAGCAGTTCTTC
TRBV20-1	-	TRBD1	TRBJ2-2	CSARPWGTVNTGELFF	TGCAGTGCTAGACCCTGGGGGACAGTGAACACCGGGGAGCTGTTTTTT
TRBV11-2	-	TRBD1	TRBJ1-2	CASSLKGQGGYGYTF	TGTGCCAGCAGCTTAAAGGGACAGGGTGGCTATGGCTACACCTTC
TRBV5-1	-	TRBD1	TRBJ1-1	CASSWSRDRLNTEAFF	TGCGCCAGCAGCTGGTCCCGGGACAGGCTGAACACTGAAGCTTTCTTT
TRBV7-8	many	-	TRBJ2-1	CASSPSPSYNEQFF	TGTGCCAGCAGCCCCAGCCCCTCCTACAATGAGCAGTTCTTC
TRBV28	few	TRBD2	TRBJ2-7	CAVIGTNYGEQYF	TGTGCCGTAATTGGGACTAACTACGGCGAGCAGTACTTC
TRBV11-2	once	-	TRBJ2-5	CANGLARGRPEETQYF	TGTGCCAACGGCTTAGCTAGGGGCCGACCCGAAGAGACCCAGTACTTC
TRBV20-1	-	TRBD1	TRBJ1-4	CSAPGQGTEKLFF	TGCAGTGCCCCGGGACAGGGAACAGAAAAACTGTTTTTT
TRBV11-2	few	-	TRBJ2-2	CASSLRRGALGELFF	TGTGCCAGCAGCTTACGACGGGGGGCGCTTGGGGAGCTGTTTTTT